These 32 T cell receptor beta chains share one sample of origin, sequenced in a study of OX40 agonist ivuxolimab in advanced cancers. To prepare the library, the immunoSEQ multiplex PCR assay was applied. The table was pulled from immuneACCESS by TCRdb, which kept in-frame rearrangements only. Such tables lose some clones; where checked, under half of the loss comes from unresolved V genes, and the rest has no known cause. The sample records more than 50,000 clones, approximately 86% of which are singletons. The ten largest clonotypes hold about 0.8% of the sample. The specimen comprised CD4+ or CD8+ T cells sorted from blood, sampled in a trial of the OX40 agonist ivuxolimab. The source of these receptors is an adult with an advanced solid tumor such as melanoma, head and neck, liver or kidney cancer.

V and J are TRBV21-1 and TRBJ2-7; TRBD1 is the table's D call and was not checked against the DNA. TRBV21-1 is shown as a pseudogene. The CDR3 has 14 residues. The CDR3 DNA is TGTGCCAGCAGCAAAGATGAGGGGGCGGGCGAGCAGTACTTC. This sequence encodes CASSKDEGAGEQYF.

The sample holds one count of this clone. The chain is built from TRBV7-2 and TRBJ2-1; 16 bases fit TRBD2. The CDR3 sequence is 19 residues long. J gave up 8 bases and V 4 bases, and 14 bases lay outside the gene matches. Germline V gene lookup returns CDR1 SGHTA and CDR2 FQGNSA. The CDR3 region has the DNA TGTGCCAGCAGCTCTACACCGGGACTAGCGGGGGGGGTCATTGATGAGCAGTTCTTC. This translates into CASSSTPGLAGGVIDEQFF.

The rearrangement joins TRBV19 to TRBJ2-3; D remains ambiguous. V was trimmed by 5 bases and J by 4 bases, leaving 13 bases between them. The CDR3 totals 14 residues. Germline loops: CDR1 LNHDA, CDR2 SQIVND (reference sequence). CDR3 in DNA: TGTGCCAGTAGTGTAGGCCAAGTCTCAGATACGCAGTATTTT. This sequence encodes CASSVGQVSDTQYF.

This clone was recorded only once. The V and J genes are TRBV12-5 and TRBJ2-5; possible D gene TRBD1, 5 bases. From germline, CDR1 is LGHNT and CDR2 FRNRAP. This CDR3 region has 13 residues. V was pared by 3 bases and J by 3 bases, with 8 bases between. CDR3: CASGLGREETQYF. The CDR3 DNA reads TGTGCTAGTGGTTTAGGCAGGGAAGAGACCCAGTACTTC.

The chain joins TRBV6-6 to TRBJ2-3, with D possibly being TRBD1 (5 bases). V lost 2 bases and J 1 base, leaving 7 bases between the germline ends. The CDR3 length is 14 residues. Germline lookup yields CDR1 MNHNY and CDR2 SVGAGI (reference sequence). CDR3 amino acids: CASSYTRGTDTQYF. CDR3 sequence (DNA): TGTGCCAGCAGTTACACCAGGGGCACAGATACGCAGTATTTT.

The rearrangement uses TRBV19 and TRBJ2-3; 7 positions match TRBD1. Trimming cost V 7 bases and J 0 bases; bases outside gene matches: 4. Germline CDR1 LNHDA, CDR2 SQIVND (reference sequence). The CDR3 has 14 residues. CDR3 residues: CASKGGQSTDTQYF. CDR3 bases: TGTGCCAGTAAAGGGGGACAGAGCACAGATACGCAGTATTTT.

V gene TRBV9 combines with J gene TRBJ2-1; the match to TRBD2 covers 8 bases. Unmatched junction bases numbered 1, after V lost 0 bases and J lost 2 bases. The CDR3 consists of 15 residues. The germline V gene has CDR1 SGDLS and CDR2 YYNGEE. CDR3 coding DNA: TGTGCCAGCAGCGTAGTCGGGGGGGCCTACAATGAGCAGTTCTTC. Its translation: CASSVVGGAYNEQFF.

J is TRBJ2-1 and V is TRBV18, with D possibly TRBD1 on 5 matching bases. CDR3 length: 15 amino acids. The V end lost 3 bases, the J end lost 11 bases, and 20 bases lay between the germline ends. In germline, CDR1 is KGHSH, CDR2 LQKENI. The CDR3 protein is CASSPSPGATQQQFF. The CDR3 DNA is TGTGCCAGCTCACCTAGCCCTGGGGCAACTCAACAGCAGTTCTTC. Full variable domain (outside the CDR3, taken from reference TRBV18 and TRBJ2-1): NAGVMQNPRHLVRRRGQEARLRCSPMKGHSHVYWYRQLPEEGLKFMVYLQKENIIDESGMPKERFSAEFPKEGPSILRIQQVVRGDSAAYFCASSPSPGATQQQFFGPGTRLTVL.

This clone was recorded a few times. The chain has TRBV7-2 and TRBJ2-1; no clear D gene. The CDR3 totals 11 residues. Deletions cut 4 bases from V and 7 bases from J, with 5 bases between. Germline V gene sequence: CDR1 SGHTA, CDR2 FQGNSA. The CDR3 loop is CASSSANEQFF. The DNA of the CDR3 is TGTGCCAGCAGCTCAGCGAATGAGCAGTTCTTC.

J is TRBJ2-7 and V is TRBV9; TRBD2 matches at 11 bases. The J segment lost 6 bases and the V segment lost 4 bases, leaving 9 bases of the junction unmatched. The CDR3 consists of 15 residues. The V gene's germline CDR1 is SGDLS and CDR2 YYNGEE. The CDR3 is CASSTELAGVGEQYF. CDR3 in DNA: TGTGCCAGCAGCACCGAACTAGCGGGAGTGGGCGAGCAGTACTTC.

The J gene is TRBJ2-2, the V gene TRBV6-1, with 8 bases fitting TRBD1. J was trimmed by 6 bases and V by 2 bases; bases with no gene match: 8. The CDR3 covers 16 residues. CDR1 is MNHNS and CDR2 is SASEGT in the germline V gene. As DNA, the CDR3 is TGTGCCAGCAGTGAATGGATGACAGGGGCTCCCGGGGAGCTGTTTTTT. This encodes CASSEWMTGAPGELFF.

This clone was seen a single time. The V call is TRBV5-1, the J call TRBJ2-7, with 8 bases matching TRBD2. V gave up 6 bases and J gave up 0 bases; unmatched junction bases: 8. Germline V gives CDR1 SGHRS, CDR2 YFSETQ. The CDR3 loop spans 15 amino acids. The CDR3: CASTQGGGSSYEQYF. The CDR3 region has the DNA TGCGCCAGCACCCAGGGCGGGGGGTCCTCCTACGAGCAGTACTTC.

The rearrangement joins TRBV5-1 to TRBJ2-3; 8 nucleotides match TRBD1. CDR3 length: 14 residues. With V trimmed by 0 bases and J by 4 bases, 1 base remained unmatched. The germline V gene has CDR1 SGHRS and CDR2 YFSETQ. The CDR3 reads CASSLGQGSDTQYF. Here the CDR3 DNA reads TGCGCCAGCAGCTTGGGACAGGGGTCAGATACGCAGTATTTT. The variable domain in full, completed from reference TRBV5-1 and TRBJ2-3, reads KAGVTQTPRYLIKTRGQQVTLSCSPISGHRSVSWYQQTPGQGLQFLFEYFSETQRNKGNFPGRFSGRQFSNSRSEMNVSTLELGDSALYLCASSLGQGSDTQYFGPGTRLTVL.

The chain joins TRBV5-1 to TRBJ1-1, with no clear D. From germline, CDR1 is SGHRS and CDR2 YFSETQ. The CDR3 contains 14 residues. Trimming removed 4 bases at V and 3 bases at J, with 13 bases between. This CDR3 is CASSTSKTYTEAFF. The CDR3 nucleotides read TGCGCCAGCAGCACGAGTAAAACCTACACTGAAGCTTTCTTT.

This sequence joins TRBV28 and TRBJ2-7, with no clear D. Germline V lookup: CDR1 MDHEN, CDR2 SYDVKM. Trimming cost V 7 bases and J 5 bases, with 9 bases left between them. The CDR3 is 11 amino acids. The CDR3 sequence: CASTLEDEQYF. The CDR3, as DNA: TGTGCCAGCACCCTAGAGGACGAGCAGTACTTC.

This rearrangement joins TRBV7-2 to TRBJ2-7; no clear D gene. Trimming removed 1 base from V and 6 bases from J, with 4 bases in between. There are 11 residues in the CDR3. CDR1 SGHTA and CDR2 FQGNSA come from the germline V gene. The CDR3 loop is CASSLVIEQYF. In nucleotides, the CDR3 is TGTGCCAGCAGCTTAGTAATCGAGCAGTACTTC.

The rearrangement uses TRBV27 and TRBJ2-7; D unresolved. Trimming left V 10 bases short and J 6 bases short, with 10 bases between. Germline V gives CDR1 MNHEY, CDR2 SMNVEV (reference sequence). The CDR3 has 10 amino acids. The CDR3 DNA reads as TGTGCCATTTCACTTCCCGAGCAGTACTTC. Translation gives CAISLPEQYF.

This chain links TRBV30 with TRBJ1-5, with D perhaps TRBD1 (5 bases). Trimming cost V 1 base and J 4 bases, with 20 bases left between them. The germline V gene has CDR1 GTSNPN and CDR2 SVGIG (reference sequence). CDR3 length: 17 amino acids. The CDR3 spells CAWSAGLGQGTNQPQHF. The CDR3 DNA reads TGTGCCTGGAGTGCTGGCTTGGGGCAGGGCACAAATCAGCCCCAGCATTTT.

The chain joins TRBV18 to TRBJ2-7; 8 nucleotides match TRBD2. Germline CDR1 and CDR2: KGHSH and LQKENI. The CDR3 runs to 15 residues. J was trimmed by 4 bases and V by 5 bases; bases with no gene match: 10. The CDR3: CASSSGGASFYEQYF. The CDR3 DNA reads TGTGCCAGCTCATCCGGGGGGGCCTCTTTTTACGAGCAGTACTTC.

The V gene is TRBV23-1, the J gene TRBJ1-1, with unresolved D. TRBV23-1 is filed as an ORF, its function uncertain. V lost 7 bases to trimming and J lost 1 base, with 4 bases between them. This CDR3 is 11 amino acids long. The CDR3 region is CASNWNTEAFF. The CDR3 DNA sequence: TGCGCCAGCAACTGGAACACTGAAGCTTTCTTT.

The chain links TRBV28 to TRBJ2-7; 7 bases are a match to TRBD1. CDR1 and CDR2 (germline): MDHEN, SYDVKM. The CDR3 sequence is 13 residues long. V shed 5 bases and J 3 bases; nucleotides not matched to a gene: 4. The CDR3 loop is CASSGTAYYEQYF. Here the CDR3 DNA reads TGTGCCAGCAGTGGGACAGCCTACTACGAGCAGTACTTC.

This chain uses TRBV5-6 with TRBJ2-1; 10 positions agree with TRBD1. The CDR3 has 16 amino acids. V shed 0 bases and J 6 bases; nucleotides not matched to a gene: 6. The germline V gene has CDR1 SGHDT and CDR2 YYEEEE. The CDR3 DNA sequence: TGTGCCAGCAGCTTGGCGGGACAGGGGTTTAGCAATGAGCAGTTCTTC. Its protein is CASSLAGQGFSNEQFF. Looking up the rest from reference TRBV5-6 and TRBJ2-1 gives the full variable domain: DAGVTQSPTHLIKTRGQQVTLRCSPKSGHDTVSWYQQALGQGPQFIFQYYEEEERQRGNFPDRFSGHQFPNYSSELNVNALLLGDSALYLCASSLAGQGFSNEQFFGPGTRLTVL.

The V and J genes are TRBV6-5 and TRBJ2-7, with 8 bases that match TRBD1. From germline, CDR1 is MNHEY and CDR2 SVGAGI. V lost 8 bases, J lost 0 bases, and 6 bases stayed unmatched. This CDR3 has 14 amino acids. CDR3 sequence reads: CASYGTGGSYEQYF. For the CDR3, the DNA is TGTGCCAGCTACGGGACAGGAGGCTCCTACGAGCAGTACTTC.

The chain joins TRBV2 to TRBJ2-4; 8 nucleotides line up with TRBD1. Per germline, CDR1 SNHLY and CDR2 FYNNEI. Trimming at V came to 5 bases and at J to 3 bases, leaving 15 bases not matched to a gene. The length of the CDR3 is 18 residues. The CDR3 sequence is CASSRTEQGALGKNIQYF. In nucleotides, the CDR3 is TGTGCCAGCAGTCGGACAGAGCAGGGGGCTTTAGGCAAAAACATTCAGTACTTC.

V and J are TRBV21-1 and TRBJ2-7; TRBD1 is the table's D call, not checked against the DNA. TRBV21-1 is a documented pseudogene. The CDR3 length is 11 residues. The CDR3 nucleotides are TGTGAAGCAGGGGAGTTCTACGAGCAGTACTTC. This codes for CEAGEFYEQYF.

The chain joins TRBV11-3 to TRBJ2-1; 12 nucleotides match TRBD2. Germline values: CDR1 SGHNT, CDR2 YENEEA. J was trimmed by 8 bases and V by 5 bases; bases with no gene match: 7. This CDR3 spans 15 amino acids. CDR3 sequence: CASSARLAGDDEQFF. In DNA form, the CDR3 reads TGTGCCAGCAGCGCCAGACTAGCGGGAGACGATGAGCAGTTCTTC. Full variable domain (rest looked up from reference TRBV11-3 and TRBJ2-1): EAGVVQSPRYKIIEKKQPVAFWCNPISGHNTLYWYLQNLGQGPELLIRYENEEAVDDSQLPKDRFSAERLKGVDSTLKIQPAELGDSAVYLCASSARLAGDDEQFFGPGTRLTVL.

The chain links TRBV13 to TRBJ2-5; either TRBD1 or TRBD2 may supply D (5 bases each). V was cut by 4 bases and J by 14 bases, with 17 bases left in between. Per germline, CDR1 PRHDT and CDR2 FYEKMQ (reference sequence). The CDR3 runs 12 residues. CDR3 in amino acids: CASSSLWGNPYF. The CDR3 nucleotides read TGTGCCAGCAGCTCTTTGTGGGGGAATCCTTACTTC.

The chain couples TRBV11-2 to TRBJ2-5, with 8 positions matching TRBD2. The CDR3 is 17 amino acids. Germline CDR1 is SGHAT and CDR2 is FQNNGV. V lost 4 bases, J lost 4 bases, and 14 bases stayed unmatched. The CDR3 is CASSYRVSSGVGETQYF. CDR3 in DNA: TGTGCCAGCAGCTACAGGGTTAGTAGCGGGGTTGGAGAGACCCAGTACTTC.

The V call is TRBV4-2, the J call TRBJ2-1, with TRBD1 as a possible D gene (5 bases). Germline CDR1 reads LGHNA; CDR2 reads YNFKEQ. The V end was cut by 3 bases, the J end by 6 bases, with 15 bases between. The CDR3 covers 15 residues. The CDR3: CASSHRRGDGNEQFF. The DNA for the CDR3 is TGTGCCAGCAGCCACCGTAGGGGCGATGGCAATGAGCAGTTCTTC.

J is TRBJ1-1 and V is TRBV11-2; D is unresolved. Germline-derived CDR1 and CDR2 are SGHAT and FQNNGV. There are 13 residues in the CDR3. Trimming removed 2 bases at V and 6 bases at J, with 10 bases between. The CDR3 DNA reads TGTGCCAGCAGCTTATCGAATGGGGCTGAAGCTTTCTTT. This translates into CASSLSNGAEAFF.

This chain joins TRBV5-1 and TRBJ2-1; no firm D call. V dropped 1 base and J dropped 8 bases, with 16 bases sitting between them. Germline assignment: CDR1 SGHRS and CDR2 YFSETQ. The CDR3 length is 15 residues. CDR3 nucleotides: TGCGCCAGCAGCTTGTACCCAGGCGAAAGCGATGAGCAGTTCTTC. It codes for CASSLYPGESDEQFF.

Worth noting for this clone: Other DNA sequences within the sample encode an identical CDR3. The gene calls are TRBV18 and TRBJ2-7; D ambiguous. CDR1 and CDR2 from the germline V gene are KGHSH and LQKENI. V lost 2 bases, J lost 4 bases, and 3 bases lay in between. The CDR3 has 11 amino acids. This chain's CDR3 is CASSPGYEQYF. In DNA, the CDR3 is TGTGCCAGCTCACCAGGTTACGAGCAGTACTTC.